This T cell receptor (beta chain) was obtained from a study of OX40 agonist ivuxolimab in advanced cancers. The overall study: Dose-escalation patients had hepatocellular carcinoma, melanoma, renal cell or head and neck cancer.

Cycle 7 day 1, cycle 4 day 1, and baseline were the timepoints at which blood was sampled. About this clone itself: Its antigen remains unidentified.

The CDR3 has 15 residues. V lost 5 bases, J lost 5 bases, and 15 bases lay in between. Germline V lookup: CDR1 MNHNY, CDR2 SVGAGI (reference sequence). Study observations and caveats: On average, CD8+ T cells showed a greater number of expanded clones than CD4+.

Clones were read by immunoSEQ multiplex PCR, and TCRdb kept only the in-frame ones, dropping some. The sample lists over 55,000 clones, about 88% occurring once. Sequencing used CD4+ or CD8+ T cells sorted from blood, obtained in a trial of the OX40 agonist ivuxolimab. This sequence originates from an adult with an advanced solid tumor such as melanoma, head and neck, liver or kidney cancer. The chain couples TRBV6-6 to TRBJ2-2; D might be TRBD1 (6 bases). CDR3 residues: CASSTTGMRTGELFF. In DNA, the CDR3 is TGTGCCAGCAGTACCACAGGGATGCGGACCGGGGAGCTGTTTTTT.